This record covers a single TCR beta chain. No antigen is known for it. This entry is derived from a study of identical twins' blood T cells. TCRdb itself ran the 5' RACE reads through MiXCR, one entry per CDR3 protein. The top ten clones hold about 6% of a sample with 300,000 to 400,000 distinct CDR3 sequences, roughly 27% of them seen once. Germline V gene sequence: CDR1 LGHDT, CDR2 YNNKEL (reference sequence). The CDR3 contains 13 residues. Trimming took off 4 bases at V and 3 bases at J, with 9 bases between the two ends. The study, taken as a whole, reports: Each donor's most abundant TCRbeta clonotypes shared more CDR3 sequences with her twin than unrelated donors.

The sample was PBMCs. The rearrangement links TRBV3-1 to TRBJ1-1, with D possibly TRBD1 on 5 matching bases. This clonotype was sampled from a woman between 18 and 55 years old in good health. The CDR3 reads CASSRGRYTEAFF. DNA for the CDR3: TGTGCCAGCAGCCGGGGACGGTACACTGAAGCTTTCTTT.